These 3 T cell receptor beta chains originate from one sample sequenced in a study of T cells in Graves' hyperthyroidism and ophthalmopathy. TCR beta CDR3 regions were amplified from RNA. The study used the HTBI primer set for a first-round RT-PCR of the TCR CDR3. TCRdb redid the calling of the multiplex PCR reads with MiXCR, one entry per CDR3 protein. The sample has over 250,000 distinct CDR3 sequences; around 20% are singletons. Material: blood. The receptors here all came from a young man with Graves' ophthalmopathy.

A few counts support this clonotype. The chain is built from TRBV11-3 and TRBJ1-2, with unresolved D. Germline loops: CDR1 SGHNT, CDR2 YENEEA. The CDR3 contains 17 residues. The V end lost 1 base, the J end lost 0 bases, and 15 bases lay between the germline ends. The CDR3 sequence is CASSLAVSAMTNYGYTF. The CDR3 bases are TGTGCCAGCAGCTTAGCTGTGTCAGCGATGACTAACTATGGCTACACCTTC.

This clonotype was found many times. This chain connects TRBV11-2 to TRBJ2-1; 8 bases align to TRBD2. With 6 bases clipped from V and 0 bases from J, the junction kept 10 bases outside the gene matches. CDR1 is SGHAT, CDR2 FQNNGV, per germline. The CDR3 is 17 amino acids. In nucleotides, the CDR3 is TGTGCCAGCAGGCCCGGACTAGCTGCCAGCTCCTACAATGAGCAGTTCTTC. This codes for CASRPGLAASSYNEQFF.

In its sample, this clonotype was seen many times. This sequence joins TRBV11-2 and TRBJ1-1; weak D call: TRBD1 (5 bases). Deletions cut 6 bases from V and 0 bases from J, with 8 bases between. The CDR3 is made up of 13 amino acids. The V gene's germline CDR1 is SGHAT and CDR2 FQNNGV. The CDR3 DNA sequence: TGTGCCAGCAGGAGGGACCTGAACACTGAAGCTTTCTTT. Translated, it gives CASRRDLNTEAFF.